The subject of this entry is one T cell receptor beta chain. The data were taken from a study of blood T cell repertoires in COVID-19. Study information: In each case, the material was cDNA or gDNA derived from T cells, B-cell-depleted T cells, or PBMCs.

Patients in Seattle were enrolled during active infection, then followed longitudinally. V gave up 5 bases and J gave up 5 bases; unmatched junction bases: 4. Germline CDR1 is SGHTA and CDR2 is FQGTGA. The CDR3 loop spans 15 amino acids. In the original analysis: Researchers report that nucleated cell counts were estimated from reference gene primer amplification. Produced via immunoSEQ multiplex PCR; TCRdb's table is partial and in-frame only. V, J and clone size were drawn from that table, and D and trimming were deduced from the DNA. The sample records 200,000 to 300,000 clones, about nine tenths being singletons.

This chain connects TRBV7-3 to TRBJ2-1; 12 nucleotides match TRBD2. The sample comprised peripheral blood. The TCR originated in a man aged 25 to 40 with COVID-19, enrolled during active disease. The CDR3 DNA reads as TGTGCCAGCAGCCAAGGACTAGCGGGGAACAATGAGCAGTTCTTC. Amino acid sequence: CASSQGLAGNNEQFF.